These T cell receptor beta chains were read from a single sample in a study of CD8 T cells in ankylosing spondylitis. TCRdb re-analysed the 5' RACE reads in MiXCR, keeping a single row per CDR3 protein. The sample lists 25,000 or so distinct CDR3 sequences; over 7% were seen once. The sequenced sample was blood. Receptor source: a male donor with ankylosing spondylitis or in good health (not recorded which). The CDR3 runs from the conserved cysteine through the conserved F or W. The D gene is left open where the match is weak. Expanded clones are given a class, and other clones once, few, many or no size at all.

DNA: TGTGCCAGCAGTTTATCAGGGTACACCGGGGAGCTGTTTTTT; CDR3: CASSLSGYTGELFF; V: TRBV11-3; size: few; J: TRBJ2-2; D: NA
DNA: TGTGCCAGCAGCTTGGGGACGGAGTCAGATACGCAGTATTTT; CDR3: CASSLGTESDTQYF; V: TRBV5-4; size: NA; J: TRBJ2-3; D: NA
DNA: TGTGCCAGCAGTCCCCGGGACAGACCTTTCTACGAGCAGTACTTC; CDR3: CASSPRDRPFYEQYF; V: TRBV12-3/TRBV12-4; size: many; J: TRBJ2-7; D: TRBD1
DNA: TGTGCCAGCAGTTTGGCCAGGGGGGGAAACATTCAGTACTTC; CDR3: CASSLARGGNIQYF; V: TRBV12-3/TRBV12-4; size: few; J: TRBJ2-4; D: NA
DNA: TGTGCCACCAGCAGAGATAAATTGGGGGCCCCTGGTGGAGATACGCAGTATTTT; CDR3: CATSRDKLGAPGGDTQYF; V: TRBV15; size: NA; J: TRBJ2-3; D: NA
DNA: TGTGCCAGCAGCTTTACAGGGTGGCAGGCAGCTTTCTTT; CDR3: CASSFTGWQAAFF; V: TRBV7-2; size: few; J: TRBJ1-1; D: NA
DNA: TGTGCCAGCAGTTCCCGGGACTATCCGAACAATGAGCAGTTCTTC; CDR3: CASSSRDYPNNEQFF; V: TRBV27; size: NA; J: TRBJ2-1; D: TRBD2
DNA: TGTGCCAGCAGTGTCGGTCAGGGGGCCGACGAGCAGTACTTC; CDR3: CASSVGQGADEQYF; V: TRBV6-1; size: NA; J: TRBJ2-7; D: TRBD1
DNA: TGTGCCAGCAGTCGGACGGGCGCCGGGGAGCTGTTTTTT; CDR3: CASSRTGAGELFF; V: TRBV6-5; size: many; J: TRBJ2-2; D: NA
DNA: TGTGCCAGCAAAGAAGTAGATACGCAGTATTTT; CDR3: CASKEVDTQYF; V: TRBV7-9; size: NA; J: TRBJ2-3; D: NA
DNA: TGTGCCAGCAGACAGACAGGACCTAATGAAAAACTGTTTTTT; CDR3: CASRQTGPNEKLFF; V: TRBV28; size: few; J: TRBJ1-4; D: NA
DNA: TGTGCCAGCAGCCAGGGGGAACGTTACGAGACCCAGTACTTC; CDR3: CASSQGERYETQYF; V: TRBV7-6; size: NA; J: TRBJ2-5; D: TRBD1
DNA: TGTGCCAGCAGTGAAATTAGTGGGCCGGGGCCCCAGCATTTT; CDR3: CASSEISGPGPQHF; V: TRBV6-1; size: once; J: TRBJ1-5; D: NA
DNA: TGCAGCGTTGTTCTGAACACCGGGGAGCTGTTTTTT; CDR3: CSVVLNTGELFF; V: TRBV29-1; size: few; J: TRBJ2-2; D: NA
DNA: TGTGCCAGCAGATGGGGGGTCGGCGAGCAGTACTTC; CDR3: CASRWGVGEQYF; V: TRBV27; size: NA; J: TRBJ2-7; D: NA
DNA: TGTGCCAGCACCCCACAAAACCGAAGGACCCAGTACTTC; CDR3: CASTPQNRRTQYF; V: TRBV7-9; size: few; J: TRBJ2-5; D: NA
DNA: TGCAGTGCTACGCGACCGACAGGGTTTACCTACAATGAGCAGTTCTTC; CDR3: CSATRPTGFTYNEQFF; V: TRBV20-1; size: NA; J: TRBJ2-1; D: TRBD1
DNA: TGCGCCAGCAGCGCACTACAGGGGTCGGACGAGCAGTACTTC; CDR3: CASSALQGSDEQYF; V: TRBV5-1; size: many; J: TRBJ2-7; D: TRBD1
DNA: TGCGCCAGCAGGGGACTAGCGTTGGATGAGCAGTTCTTC; CDR3: CASRGLALDEQFF; V: TRBV5-1; size: NA; J: TRBJ2-1; D: TRBD2
DNA: TGTGCCACTGGAGGGGTCGGCAGGGATGAGCAGTTCTTC; CDR3: CATGGVGRDEQFF; V: TRBV28; size: few; J: TRBJ2-1; D: NA